Included here is one TCR beta chain sequence, with context. Its antigen target is currently unknown. One base away lies a much larger clone, so this may be a sequencing read error. The entry originates in a study (dated by TCRdb to the mid-2010s). For the wider study: The study set out to test whether tumor-infiltrating Tregs in breast cancer get recruited from blood Tregs or are instead converted in situ from other CD4+ T cell subsets. General findings and caveats noted by the study authors: The TCR alpha and beta sequences of tumor-infiltrating Tregs showed the greatest overlap with tumor naive CD4+ T cells, followed by blood naive CD4+ T cells. Rather than covering whole repertoires, validation in the larger cohort was restricted to a single TCR beta V-J rearrangement. The TCR gene usage of tumor memory CD4+ T cells clustered together with blood and lymph node memory CD4+ cells and with lymph node naive CD4+ cells.

The Miltenyi Naive CD4+ T Cell Isolation kit was used to purify naive CD4+ T cells, and Tregs were depleted with CD25 microbeads. Tregs, naive and memory CD4+ T cells from tumor, blood and ipsilateral draining lymph nodes of a handful of breast cancer patients underwent full-length TCR alpha and beta sequencing. Tumor tissue and lymph nodes from ipsilateral axillary dissection were perfused with PBS, minced and digested with collagenase I and hyaluronidase. FACS confirmed that the sorted cell populations were more than 90% pure. Full-length TCR variable regions were amplified by 5' RACE PCR with constant-region reverse primers, followed by semi-nested PCR with Nested Universal Primer A. The ReliaPrep RNA Cell Miniprep System was used to extract total RNA, which was then reverse transcribed into 5'RACE-ready cDNA with the SMARTer RACE 5'/3' Kit. Full-length TCR alpha and beta libraries were barcoded with multiplex adaptors and sequenced on an Illumina MiSeq. From the authors' description of their analysis: For each of nine subset-tissue groups, sequencing data from the five patients were pooled, and the groups were compared by unsupervised clustering of TCR gene usage. The Morisita-Horn index, with shared sequences weighted by their contribution to each repertoire, was used to calculate repertoire similarity. TCRdb reprocessed the public reads (quality trimming at Q25 with fastp, clone calling with MiXCR) and kept in-frame beta chains. Rows with a matching CDR3 protein are joined into one entry that keeps the most common DNA and genes. These V and J calls rely on TCRdb rather than the paper's analysis. The sample table contains over 55,000 distinct CDR3 sequences; only one count was recorded for approximately 31% of them. Of the sample, 2.3% is held by the ten largest clones.

The CDR3 measures 14 amino acids from cysteine to phenylalanine. Only CDR3 DNA remains: 42 bases, in frame from the first base. Sequenced input: tumor-infiltrating naive CD4+ T cells sorted from the breast tumor. The sample's cell subset or site label is to be understood as: naive CD4+ T cells, CD4+CD45RA+CD25-. The sequence came from a female donor with breast cancer. The rearranged chain carries TRBV12-3 or TRBV12-4 and TRBJ2-1; 9 nucleotides in the junction match TRBD1. The CDR3: CASNRGQGSNGQFF. The DNA sequence follows: TGTGCCAGCAACAGGGGGCAGGGTTCTAATGGGCAGTTCTTC.